This T cell receptor (beta chain) derives from a study of neurological immune-mediated disorders. cDNA synthesis was performed by 5'RACE with 10-nucleotide random UMIs. Each CDR3 protein gets one entry after TCRdb re-called the 5' RACE reads with MiXCR. Among under 40,000 distinct CDR3 sequences listed, roughly 13% were seen once. The germline V and J ends were trimmed by 6 bases and 5 bases, with 14 bases remaining between them. Per the germline V gene, CDR1 is MNHEY and CDR2 is SVGEGT. The CDR3 runs 14 residues. This clonotype was recorded many times. The sequence derives from a woman aged 45 to 65 with HTLV-1-associated myelopathy (HAM/TSP). Sequencing used PBMCs. V is TRBV6-2 or TRBV6-3 and J is TRBJ1-5; TRBD1 is a possible D gene (5 bases). The DNA of the CDR3 is TGTGCCAGCAGCCCTACCGGGGGTCATCAGCCCCAGCATTTT. This encodes CASSPTGGHQPQHF.